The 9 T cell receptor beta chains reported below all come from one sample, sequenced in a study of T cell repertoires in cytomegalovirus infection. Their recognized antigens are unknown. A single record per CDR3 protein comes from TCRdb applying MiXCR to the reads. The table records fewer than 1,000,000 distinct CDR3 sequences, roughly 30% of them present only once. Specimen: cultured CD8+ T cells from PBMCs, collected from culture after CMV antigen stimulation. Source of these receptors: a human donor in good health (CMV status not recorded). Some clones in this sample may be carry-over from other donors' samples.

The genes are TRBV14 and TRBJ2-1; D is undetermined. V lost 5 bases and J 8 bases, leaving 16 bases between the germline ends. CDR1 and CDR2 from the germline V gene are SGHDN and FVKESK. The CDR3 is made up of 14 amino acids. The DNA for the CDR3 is TGTGCCAGCAGCTTCTTCGATGGCGGCGATGAGCAGTTCTTC. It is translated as CASSFFDGGDEQFF.

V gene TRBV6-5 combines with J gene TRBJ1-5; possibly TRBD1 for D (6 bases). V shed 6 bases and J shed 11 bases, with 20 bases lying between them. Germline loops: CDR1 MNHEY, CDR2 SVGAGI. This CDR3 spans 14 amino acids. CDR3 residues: CASRPTGNRPSQHF. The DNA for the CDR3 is TGTGCCAGCAGACCTACAGGGAACCGTCCTTCCCAGCATTTT.

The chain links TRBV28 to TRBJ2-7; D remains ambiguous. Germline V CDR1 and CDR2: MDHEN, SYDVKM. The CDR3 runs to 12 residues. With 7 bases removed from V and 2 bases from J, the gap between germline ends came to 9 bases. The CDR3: CASNSPPYEQYF. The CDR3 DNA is TGTGCCAGCAATTCCCCCCCCTACGAGCAGTACTTC.

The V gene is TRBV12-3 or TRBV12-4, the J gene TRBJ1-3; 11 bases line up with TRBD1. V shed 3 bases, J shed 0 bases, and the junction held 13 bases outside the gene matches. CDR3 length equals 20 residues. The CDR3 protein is CASSFLLLRTGGVSGNTIYF. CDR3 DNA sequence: TGTGCCAGCAGTTTTCTTCTCCTTCGGACAGGGGGCGTCTCTGGAAACACCATATATTTT.

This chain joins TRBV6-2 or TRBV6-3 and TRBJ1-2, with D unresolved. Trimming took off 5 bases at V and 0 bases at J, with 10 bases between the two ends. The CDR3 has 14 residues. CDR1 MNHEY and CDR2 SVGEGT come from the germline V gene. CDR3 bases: TGTGCCAGCAGTCCTCGGGCGGCTAACTATGGCTACACCTTC. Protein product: CASSPRAANYGYTF.

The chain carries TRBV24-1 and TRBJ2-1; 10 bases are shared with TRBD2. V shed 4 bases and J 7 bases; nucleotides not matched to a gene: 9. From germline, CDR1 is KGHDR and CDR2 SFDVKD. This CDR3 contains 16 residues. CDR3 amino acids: CATSDPGTSGVNEQFF. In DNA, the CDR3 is TGTGCCACCAGTGACCCGGGAACTAGCGGGGTAAATGAGCAGTTCTTC.

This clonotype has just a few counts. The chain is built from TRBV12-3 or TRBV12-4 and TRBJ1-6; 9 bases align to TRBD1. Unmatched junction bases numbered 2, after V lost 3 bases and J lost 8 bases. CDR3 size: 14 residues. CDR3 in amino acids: CASSFRQGDSPLHF. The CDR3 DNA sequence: TGTGCCAGCAGTTTCAGACAGGGGGATTCACCCCTCCACTTT.

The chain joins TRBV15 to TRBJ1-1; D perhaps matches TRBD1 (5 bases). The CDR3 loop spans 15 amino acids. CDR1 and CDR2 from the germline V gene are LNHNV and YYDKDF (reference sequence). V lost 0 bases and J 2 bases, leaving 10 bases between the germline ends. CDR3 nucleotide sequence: TGTGCCACCAGCAGAGATTGGGGCCTTAACACTGAAGCTTTCTTT. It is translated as CATSRDWGLNTEAFF.

The CDR3 loop is CAVPRTASYGYTF. CDR3 sequence (DNA): TGTGCCGTTCCCCGGACTGCTTCCTATGGCTACACCTTC. The chain has TRBV7-2 and TRBJ1-2; no reliable D call. V lost 11 bases and J 4 bases, leaving 17 bases between the germline ends. Germline V lookup: CDR1 SGHTA, CDR2 FQGNSA. CDR3 length: 13 residues.